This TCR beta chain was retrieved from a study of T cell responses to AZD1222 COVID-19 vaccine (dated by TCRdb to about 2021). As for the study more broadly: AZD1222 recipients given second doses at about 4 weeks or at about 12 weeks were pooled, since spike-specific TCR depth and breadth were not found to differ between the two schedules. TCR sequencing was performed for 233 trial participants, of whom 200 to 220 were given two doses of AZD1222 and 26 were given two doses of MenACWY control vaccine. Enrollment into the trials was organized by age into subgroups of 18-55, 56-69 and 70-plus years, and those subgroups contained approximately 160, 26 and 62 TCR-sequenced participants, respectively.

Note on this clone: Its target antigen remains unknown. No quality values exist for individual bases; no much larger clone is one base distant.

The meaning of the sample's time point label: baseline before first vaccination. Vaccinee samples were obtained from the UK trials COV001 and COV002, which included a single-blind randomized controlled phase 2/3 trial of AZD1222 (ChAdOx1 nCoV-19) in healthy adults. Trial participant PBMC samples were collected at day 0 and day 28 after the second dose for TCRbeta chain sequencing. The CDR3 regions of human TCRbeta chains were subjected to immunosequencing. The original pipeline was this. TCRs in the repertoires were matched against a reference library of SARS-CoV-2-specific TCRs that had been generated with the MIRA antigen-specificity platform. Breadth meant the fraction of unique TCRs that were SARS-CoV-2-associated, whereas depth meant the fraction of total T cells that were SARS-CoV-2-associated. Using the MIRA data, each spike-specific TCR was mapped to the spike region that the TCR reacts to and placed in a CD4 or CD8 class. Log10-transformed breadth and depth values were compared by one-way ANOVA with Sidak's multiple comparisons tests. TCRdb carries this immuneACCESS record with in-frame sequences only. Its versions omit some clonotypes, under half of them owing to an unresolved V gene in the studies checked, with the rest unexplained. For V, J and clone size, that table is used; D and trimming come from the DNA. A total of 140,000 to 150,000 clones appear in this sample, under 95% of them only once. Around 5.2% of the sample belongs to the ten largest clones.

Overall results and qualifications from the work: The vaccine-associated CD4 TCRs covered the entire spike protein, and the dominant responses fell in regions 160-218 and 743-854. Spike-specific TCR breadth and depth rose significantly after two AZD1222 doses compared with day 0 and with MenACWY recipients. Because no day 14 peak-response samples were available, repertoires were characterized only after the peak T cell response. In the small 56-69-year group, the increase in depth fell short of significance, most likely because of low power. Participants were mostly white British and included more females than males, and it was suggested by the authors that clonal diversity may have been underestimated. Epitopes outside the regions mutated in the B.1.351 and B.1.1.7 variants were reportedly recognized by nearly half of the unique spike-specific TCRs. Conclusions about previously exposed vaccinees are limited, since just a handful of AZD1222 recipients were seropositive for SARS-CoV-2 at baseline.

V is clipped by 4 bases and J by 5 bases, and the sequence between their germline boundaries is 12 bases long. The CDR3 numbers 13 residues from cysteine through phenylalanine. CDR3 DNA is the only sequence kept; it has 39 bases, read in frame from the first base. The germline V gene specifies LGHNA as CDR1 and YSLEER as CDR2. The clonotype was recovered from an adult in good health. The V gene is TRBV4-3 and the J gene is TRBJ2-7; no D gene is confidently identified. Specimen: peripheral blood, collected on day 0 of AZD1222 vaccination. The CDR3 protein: CASSLPFIHEQYF. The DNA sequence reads TGCGCCAGCAGCCTCCCATTCATCCACGAGCAGTACTTC.